This T cell receptor beta chain was sequenced during a study of Graves' ophthalmopathy and Graves' hyperthyroidism. Whole-study context: Specimen type is peripheral blood, obtained at initial diagnosis before any treatment. Study-wide results and limits: Most clonotypes expanded in thyroid above 0.001 frequency were present in blood too.

CDR1 is LNHNV, CDR2 YYDKDF, per germline (reference sequence). The CDR3 has 17 amino acids. V lost 4 bases, J lost 2 bases, and 7 bases stayed unmatched. Amplified material comprised TCR beta CDR3 regions derived from RNA transcripts. An opening RT-PCR round employed HTBI primers and preceded a second-round multiplex PCR. MiXCR, run by TCRdb on the multiplex PCR reads, gives a single entry per CDR3 protein. The sample has roughly 400,000 distinct CDR3 sequences, roughly 14% seen once. Hyperthyroidism is called stable when no ophthalmopathy develops within 18 months of follow-up. Enrollment excluded any patients with other autoimmune diseases, uncontrolled infections, pregnancy or lactation. Regarding this clonotype: Its specificity is not known.

The sample consisted of peripheral blood. J is TRBJ2-5 and V is TRBV15; 13 nucleotides match TRBD2. The TCR sequence derives from a woman aged 18-29 years with stable Graves' hyperthyroidism. CDR3 residues: CATSTWGLAGSQETQYF. Here the CDR3 DNA reads TGTGCCACCAGCACCTGGGGACTAGCGGGATCTCAAGAGACCCAGTACTTC.